This T cell receptor beta chain is drawn from a study of T cell repertoires in cytomegalovirus infection. For the study at large: Well-studied HLA-B-restricted epitopes and recently identified HLA-C-restricted epitopes of CMV were both used in the study. Public TCR beta signatures were indicative of both CMV infection and a matching HLA type.

TCRdb re-analysed the reads in MiXCR, keeping a single row per CDR3 protein. This table has approximately 50,000 distinct CDR3 sequences, 20% appearing once. With respect to this clonotype: The antigen remains unidentified.

V lost 5 bases, J lost 9 bases, and 26 bases lay in between. This CDR3 spans 17 amino acids. Germline V gene sequence: CDR1 MDHEN, CDR2 SYDVKM. General study findings and limits: What dominated the ex vivo response were HLA-C-restricted CMV-specific TCR beta clonotypes.

The sequences come from CD8+ T cells from cultured PBMCs, collected from culture after CMV antigen stimulation. The TCR sequence derives from a human donor in good health (CMV status not recorded). Some clones in this sample may be carry-over from other donors' samples. The gene calls are TRBV28 and TRBJ2-4; D may correspond to TRBD1 or TRBD2 (5 bases each). The CDR3 reads CASSPRIRGASYSIQYF. The CDR3 region has the DNA TGTGCCAGCAGTCCTCGGATAAGAGGGGCCTCCTATAGCATTCAGTACTTC.